One and the same sample provided the 10 T cell receptor beta chains below, sequenced in a study of T cell responses to AZD1222 COVID-19 vaccine. The table came from immunoSEQ multiplex PCR; TCRdb's copy has only in-frame clones and leaves some out. The sample records some 92,000 clones, about nine tenths being singletons. The sample here was peripheral blood, taken on day 0 of AZD1222 vaccination. These receptors came from an adult in good health.

The chain carries TRBV20-1 and TRBJ1-6; D remains ambiguous. Germline CDR1 reads DFQATT; CDR2 reads SNEGSKA (reference sequence). There are 14 residues in the CDR3. V was cut by 3 bases and J by 4 bases, with 10 bases left in between. CDR3 sequence reads: CSASSGRYNSPLHF. DNA for the CDR3: TGCAGTGCTAGTTCCGGCAGGTATAATTCACCCCTCCACTTT.

A remark on this clone: Other nucleotide sequences from this sample produce the same CDR3. The rearrangement uses TRBV5-6 and TRBJ2-5; D perhaps matches TRBD1 (5 bases). Looked up from germline, CDR1 is SGHDT and CDR2 is YYEEEE. V shed 0 bases and J shed 4 bases, with 13 bases lying between them. This CDR3 contains 15 residues. CDR3 loop: CASSLDTGLGETQYF. The CDR3 DNA reads as TGTGCCAGCAGCTTGGATACAGGCCTGGGAGAGACCCAGTACTTC.

The chain carries TRBV10-3 and TRBJ2-3, with a weak D call TRBD2 (6 bases). Germline assignment: CDR1 ENHRY and CDR2 SYGVKD. V lost 4 bases and J 0 bases, leaving 11 bases between the germline ends. CDR3 size: 15 residues. This chain's CDR3 is CAISVFGGSTDTQYF. Written as DNA, the CDR3 is TGTGCCATCAGTGTTTTCGGGGGAAGCACAGATACGCAGTATTTT.

The chain combines TRBV10-1 with TRBJ1-1; tentative D call: TRBD1 (5 bases). The V and J ends lost 4 bases and 5 bases respectively, with 17 bases between them. CDR1 and CDR2 (germline): WNHNN, SYGVQD (reference sequence). The CDR3 sequence is 15 residues long. The CDR3 spells CASSGGTQRGTEAFF. The CDR3 region has the DNA TGCGCCAGCAGTGGGGGGACGCAAAGGGGAACTGAAGCTTTCTTT.

The chain couples TRBV20-1 to TRBJ1-2; 7 bases match TRBD1. The CDR3 is 11 residues long. Germline-derived CDR1 and CDR2 are DFQATT and SNEGSKA (reference sequence). CDR3 sequence (DNA): TGCAGCGCCGGGACAGACTATGGCTACACCTTC. Amino acids: CSAGTDYGYTF.

This clone was observed a single time. The chain combines TRBV18 with TRBJ2-7; 7 bases fit TRBD1. The CDR3 contains 15 residues. J lost 7 bases, V lost 5 bases, and 14 bases had no gene match. Germline CDR1 reads KGHSH; CDR2 reads LQKENI. The CDR3 sequence is CASSASPTGSGEQYF. CDR3 nucleotide sequence: TGTGCCAGCTCAGCTAGCCCGACAGGGTCGGGTGAGCAGTACTTC.

V usage is TRBV5-1 and J usage is TRBJ2-2, with TRBD2 matching over 7 bases. This CDR3 has 16 amino acids. V lost 1 base to trimming and J lost 2 bases; unmatched junction nucleotides: 5. Germline assignment: CDR1 SGHRS and CDR2 YFSETQ. CDR3 nucleotides: TGCGCCAGCAGCTTGTTTGGCGGGGGAAACACCGGGGAGCTGTTTTTT. This gives the protein CASSLFGGGNTGELFF.

This clone was seen only once. The chain uses TRBV9 and TRBJ1-1; D gene uncertain. Deletions cut 0 bases from V and 5 bases from J, with 8 bases between. CDR1 is SGDLS, CDR2 YYNGEE, per germline. The CDR3 covers 13 residues. The CDR3 loop reads CASSVEARTEAFF. Here the CDR3 DNA reads TGTGCCAGCAGCGTAGAAGCCAGAACTGAAGCTTTCTTT.

The rearrangement links TRBV5-1 to TRBJ1-4; D remains unclear. V shed 4 bases and J shed 8 bases, with 18 bases lying between them. From germline, CDR1 is SGHRS and CDR2 YFSETQ. The CDR3 consists of 15 residues. The CDR3 protein is CASSRDLNQGEKLFF. The DNA of the CDR3 is TGCGCCAGCAGCCGGGATCTCAATCAAGGGGAAAAACTGTTTTTT.

This clone was detected a few times. J is TRBJ1-3 and V is TRBV29-1; D unresolved. Trimming shortened V by 7 bases and J by 3 bases, and 16 bases separated the two germline ends. CDR3 length equals 14 residues. CDR1 and CDR2 (germline): SQVTM, ANQGSEA. CDR3 sequence reads: CSAATRTLGNTIYF. CDR3 in DNA: TGCAGCGCTGCGACACGGACTCTTGGAAACACCATATATTTT.